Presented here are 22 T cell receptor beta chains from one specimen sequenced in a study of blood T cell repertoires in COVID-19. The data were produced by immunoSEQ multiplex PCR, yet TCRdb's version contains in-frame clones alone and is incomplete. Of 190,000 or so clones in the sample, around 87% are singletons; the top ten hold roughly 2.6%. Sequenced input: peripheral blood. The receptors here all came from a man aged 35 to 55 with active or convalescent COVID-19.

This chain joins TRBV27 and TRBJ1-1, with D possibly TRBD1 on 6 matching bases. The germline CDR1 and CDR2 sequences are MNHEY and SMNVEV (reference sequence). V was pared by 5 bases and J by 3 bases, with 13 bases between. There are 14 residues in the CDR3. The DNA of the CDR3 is TGTGCCAGCAGTCCTACAGGGTTTTACACTGAAGCTTTCTTT. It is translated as CASSPTGFYTEAFF.

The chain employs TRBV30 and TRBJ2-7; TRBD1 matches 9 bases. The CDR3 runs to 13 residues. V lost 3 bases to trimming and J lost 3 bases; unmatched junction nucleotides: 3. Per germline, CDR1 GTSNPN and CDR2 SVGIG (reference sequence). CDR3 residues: CAWSRDRDYEQYF. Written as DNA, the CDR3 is TGTGCCTGGAGCCGGGACAGGGACTACGAGCAGTACTTC.

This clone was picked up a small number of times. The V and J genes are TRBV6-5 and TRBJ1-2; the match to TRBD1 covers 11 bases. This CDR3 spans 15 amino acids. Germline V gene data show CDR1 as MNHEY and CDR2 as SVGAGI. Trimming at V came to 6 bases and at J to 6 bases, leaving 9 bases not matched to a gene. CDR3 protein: CASRPRDRGGNGYTF. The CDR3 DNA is TGTGCCAGCAGACCCCGGGACAGGGGGGGAAATGGCTACACCTTC.

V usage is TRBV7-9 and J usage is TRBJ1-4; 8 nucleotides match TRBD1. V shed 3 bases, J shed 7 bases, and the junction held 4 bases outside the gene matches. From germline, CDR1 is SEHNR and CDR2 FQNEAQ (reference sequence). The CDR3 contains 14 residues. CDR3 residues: CASSFGQGGEKLFF. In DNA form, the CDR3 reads TGTGCCAGCAGCTTCGGACAGGGAGGTGAAAAACTGTTTTTT.

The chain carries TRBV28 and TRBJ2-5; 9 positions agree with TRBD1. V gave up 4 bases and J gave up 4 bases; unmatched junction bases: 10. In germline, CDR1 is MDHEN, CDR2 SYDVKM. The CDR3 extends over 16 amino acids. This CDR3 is CASSSQLQGASETQYF. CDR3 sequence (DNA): TGTGCCAGCAGTTCGCAGTTACAGGGGGCATCAGAGACCCAGTACTTC. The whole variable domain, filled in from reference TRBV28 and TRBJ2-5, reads DVKVTQSSRYLVKRTGEKVFLECVQDMDHENMFWYRQDPGLGLRLIYFSYDVKMKEKGDIPEGYSVSREKKERFSLILESASTNQTSMYLCASSSQLQGASETQYFGPGTRLLVL.

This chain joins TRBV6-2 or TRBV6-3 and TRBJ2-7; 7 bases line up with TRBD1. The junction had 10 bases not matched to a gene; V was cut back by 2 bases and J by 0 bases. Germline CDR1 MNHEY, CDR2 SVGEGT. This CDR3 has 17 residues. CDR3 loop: CASSYRTGVLTSYEQYF. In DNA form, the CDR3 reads TGTGCCAGCAGTTACAGAACAGGGGTCCTGACCTCCTACGAGCAGTACTTC.

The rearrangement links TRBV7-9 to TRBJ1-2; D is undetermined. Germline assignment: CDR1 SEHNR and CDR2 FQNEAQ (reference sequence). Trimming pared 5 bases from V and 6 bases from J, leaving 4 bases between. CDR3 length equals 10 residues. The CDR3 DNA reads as TGTGCCAGCAGCCCTGATGGCTACACCTTC. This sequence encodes CASSPDGYTF.

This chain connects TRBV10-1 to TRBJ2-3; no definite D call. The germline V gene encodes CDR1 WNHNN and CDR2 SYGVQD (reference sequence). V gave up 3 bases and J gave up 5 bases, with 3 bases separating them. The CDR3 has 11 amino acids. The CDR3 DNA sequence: TGCGCCAGCAGTGATCGAGATACGCAGTATTTT. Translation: CASSDRDTQYF.

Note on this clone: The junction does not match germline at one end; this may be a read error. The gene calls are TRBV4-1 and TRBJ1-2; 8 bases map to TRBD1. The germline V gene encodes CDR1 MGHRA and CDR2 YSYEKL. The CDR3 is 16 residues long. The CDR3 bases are TGCGCCAGCAGTCAAGGCCTGGGACAGGCTCACTATGGCTACACCTTC. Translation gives CASSQGLGQAHYGYTF.

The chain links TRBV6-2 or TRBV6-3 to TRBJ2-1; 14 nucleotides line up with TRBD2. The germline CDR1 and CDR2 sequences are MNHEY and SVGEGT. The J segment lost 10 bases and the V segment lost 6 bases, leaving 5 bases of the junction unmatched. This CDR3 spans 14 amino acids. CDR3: CASSGLAGGGEQFF. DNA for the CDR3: TGTGCCAGCAGCGGACTAGCGGGGGGCGGGGAGCAGTTCTTC.

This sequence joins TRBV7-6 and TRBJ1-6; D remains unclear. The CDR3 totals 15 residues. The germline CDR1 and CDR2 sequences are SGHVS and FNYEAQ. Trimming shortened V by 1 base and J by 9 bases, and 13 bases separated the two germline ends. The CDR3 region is CASSLEPGLISPLHF. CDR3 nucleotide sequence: TGTGCCAGCAGCTTAGAGCCTGGACTCATTTCACCCCTCCACTTT.

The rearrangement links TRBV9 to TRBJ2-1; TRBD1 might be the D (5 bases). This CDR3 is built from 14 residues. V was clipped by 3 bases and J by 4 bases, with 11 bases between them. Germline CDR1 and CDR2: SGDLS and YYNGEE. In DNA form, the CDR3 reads TGTGCCAGCAGCGCCCCTTACAGGTACAATGAGCAGTTCTTC. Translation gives CASSAPYRYNEQFF.

This chain's CDR3 is CASSQVGEPQHF. The CDR3 coding sequence is TGTGCCAGCAGCCAAGTCGGGGAGCCCCAGCATTTT. This chain uses TRBV4-2 with TRBJ1-5; D ambiguous. CDR3 length: 12 residues. Trimming removed 1 base at V and 8 bases at J, with 6 bases between. Germline CDR1 is LGHNA and CDR2 is YNFKEQ.

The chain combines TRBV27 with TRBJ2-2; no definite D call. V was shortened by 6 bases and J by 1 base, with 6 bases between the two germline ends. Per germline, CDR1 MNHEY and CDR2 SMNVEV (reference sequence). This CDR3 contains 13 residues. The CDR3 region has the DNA TGTGCCAGCAGGACACAGAACACCGGGGAGCTGTTTTTT. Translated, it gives CASRTQNTGELFF.

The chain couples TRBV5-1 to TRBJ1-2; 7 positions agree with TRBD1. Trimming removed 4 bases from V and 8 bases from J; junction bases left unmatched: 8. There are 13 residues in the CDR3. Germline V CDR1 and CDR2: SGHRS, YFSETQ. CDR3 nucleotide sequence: TGCGCCAGCAGCCCGGGGACAGTCGTCGGCTACACCTTC. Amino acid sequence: CASSPGTVVGYTF.

In nucleotides, the CDR3 is TGTGCCAGTAGTAGAACTAGCGGGGGTAGCACAGATACGCAGTATTTT. The encoded protein is CASSRTSGGSTDTQYF. This chain joins TRBV19 and TRBJ2-3, with 11 bases fitting TRBD2. Trimming cost V 4 bases and J 0 bases; bases outside gene matches: 3. The CDR3 is 16 residues long. Germline loops: CDR1 LNHDA, CDR2 SQIVND (reference sequence).

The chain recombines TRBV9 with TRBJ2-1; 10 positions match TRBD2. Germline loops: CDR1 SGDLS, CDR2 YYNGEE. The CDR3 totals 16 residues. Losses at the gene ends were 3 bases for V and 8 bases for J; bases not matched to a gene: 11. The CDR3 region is CASSALSAGGKDEQFF. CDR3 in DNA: TGTGCCAGCAGCGCGCTCTCAGCGGGGGGGAAAGATGAGCAGTTCTTC. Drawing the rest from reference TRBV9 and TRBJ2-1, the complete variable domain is DSGVTQTPKHLITATGQRVTLRCSPRSGDLSVYWYQQSLDQGLQFLIQYYNGEERAKGNILERFSAQQFPDLHSELNLSSLELGDSALYFCASSALSAGGKDEQFFGPGTRLTVL.

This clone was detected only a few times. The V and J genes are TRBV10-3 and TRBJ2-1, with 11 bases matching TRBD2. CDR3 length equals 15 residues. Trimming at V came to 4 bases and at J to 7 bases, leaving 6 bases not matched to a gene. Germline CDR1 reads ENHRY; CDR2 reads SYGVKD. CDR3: CAISGGTSGRNEQFF. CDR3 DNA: TGTGCCATCAGTGGCGGGACTAGCGGTAGGAATGAGCAGTTCTTC.

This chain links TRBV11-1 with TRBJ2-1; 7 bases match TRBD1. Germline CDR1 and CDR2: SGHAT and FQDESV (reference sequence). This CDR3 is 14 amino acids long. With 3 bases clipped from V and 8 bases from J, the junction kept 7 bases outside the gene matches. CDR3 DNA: TGTGCCAGCAGCTTGGAGACAGGGAATTATGAGCAGTTCTTC. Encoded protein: CASSLETGNYEQFF.

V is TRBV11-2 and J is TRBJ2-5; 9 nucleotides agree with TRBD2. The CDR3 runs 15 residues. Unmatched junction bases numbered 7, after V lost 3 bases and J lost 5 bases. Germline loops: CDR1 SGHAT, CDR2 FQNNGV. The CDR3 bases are TGTGCCAGCAGCTTCGCTCTAGCGGGGTGGGAGACCCAGTACTTC. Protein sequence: CASSFALAGWETQYF.

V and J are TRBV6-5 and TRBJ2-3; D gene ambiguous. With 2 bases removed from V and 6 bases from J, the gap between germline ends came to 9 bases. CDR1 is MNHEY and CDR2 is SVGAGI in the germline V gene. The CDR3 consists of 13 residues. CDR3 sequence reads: CASSYRTGDTQYF. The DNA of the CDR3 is TGTGCCAGCAGTTACCGAACCGGGGATACGCAGTATTTT.

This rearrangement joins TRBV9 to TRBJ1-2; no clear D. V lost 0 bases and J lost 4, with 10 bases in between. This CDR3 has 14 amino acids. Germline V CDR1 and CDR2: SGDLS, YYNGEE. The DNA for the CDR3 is TGTGCCAGCAGCGTAGGCGACACCGCCTATGGCTACACCTTC. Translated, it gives CASSVGDTAYGYTF.